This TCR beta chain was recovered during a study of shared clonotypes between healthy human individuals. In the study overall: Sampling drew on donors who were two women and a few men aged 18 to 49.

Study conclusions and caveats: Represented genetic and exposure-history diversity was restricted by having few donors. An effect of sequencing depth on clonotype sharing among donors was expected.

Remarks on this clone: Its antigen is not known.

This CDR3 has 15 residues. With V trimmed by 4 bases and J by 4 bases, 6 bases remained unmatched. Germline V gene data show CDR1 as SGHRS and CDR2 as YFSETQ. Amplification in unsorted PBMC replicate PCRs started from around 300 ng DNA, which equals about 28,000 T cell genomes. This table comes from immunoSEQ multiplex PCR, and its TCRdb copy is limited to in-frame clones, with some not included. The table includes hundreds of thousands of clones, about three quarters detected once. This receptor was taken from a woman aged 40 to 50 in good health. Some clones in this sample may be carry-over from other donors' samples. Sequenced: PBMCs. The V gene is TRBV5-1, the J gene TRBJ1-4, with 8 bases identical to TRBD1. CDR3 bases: TGCGCCAGCAGCAGAGGACAGGGAGGTAATGAAAAACTGTTTTTT. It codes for CASSRGQGGNEKLFF. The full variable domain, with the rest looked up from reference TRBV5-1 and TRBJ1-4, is KAGVTQTPRYLIKTRGQQVTLSCSPISGHRSVSWYQQTPGQGLQFLFEYFSETQRNKGNFPGRFSGRQFSNSRSEMNVSTLELGDSALYLCASSRGQGGNEKLFFGSGTQLSVL.